These T cell receptor beta chains were read from a single sample in a study of beta chain features in type 1 diabetes. Assay used: immunoSEQ multiplex PCR; TCRdb lists only in-frame clones, some missing. This table has under 950,000 clones, about a sixth appearing once. The sample consisted of naive CD4+ T cells from blood. These receptors came from a woman younger than 35 in good health. Both conserved end residues are part of each CDR3. The D gene is left open where the match is weak. Not every row has a clone size; where given, it reads once, few, many or a size class.

.,TRBJ2-7,TRBV6-6,.,TGTGCCAGCTTACCGGGATTCAGCTCCTACGGGCAGTACTTC,CASLPGFSSYGQYF
TRBD2,TRBJ2-1,TRBV10-3,.,TGTGCCATCGGGACTAGCGGGAGCAGGATCAATGAGCAGTTCTTC,CAIGTSGSRINEQFF
TRBD1,TRBJ1-1,TRBV18,.,TGTGCCAGCTCACCACCGGGACAGGGGATGAACACTGAAGCTTTCTTT,CASSPPGQGMNTEAFF
.,TRBJ2-5,TRBV27,.,TGTGCCAGCAGTCCCAGATGGGAAGAGACCCAGTACTTC,CASSPRWEETQYF
.,TRBJ2-7,TRBV20-1,.,TGCAGTGCTAGTCAGTCCTACGAGCAGTACTTC,CSASQSYEQYF
.,TRBJ1-2,TRBV16,.,TGTGCCAGCAGCCAATTGGGGCAGAGGGCCTATGGCTACACCTTC,CASSQLGQRAYGYTF
.,TRBJ2-1,TRBV6-6,.,TGTGCCAGCCGACTAGAGGGATACCCCGACAATGAGCAGTTCTTC,CASRLEGYPDNEQFF
.,TRBJ2-3,TRBV14,.,TGTGCCAGCAGCGCCATCGCAGATACGCAGTATTTT,CASSAIADTQYF
TRBD1,TRBJ2-5,TRBV5-1,.,TGCGCCAGCAGCTGGGACAGCTACCAAGAGACCCAGTACTTC,CASSWDSYQETQYF
.,TRBJ2-3,TRBV7-2,few,TGTGCCAGCAGCTTATTTATGGTTACTAGTAGCGATACGCAGTATTTT,CASSLFMVTSSDTQYF
TRBD1,TRBJ2-5,TRBV29-1,.,TGCAGCGCCCATATAACAGGGGAAGAGACCCAGTACTTC,CSAHITGEETQYF
.,TRBJ2-7,TRBV6-5,.,TGTGCCAGCAGTTACTCGAGGCCTGATCGGATCTACGAGCAGTACTTC,CASSYSRPDRIYEQYF
TRBD2,TRBJ2-7,TRBV10-3,once,TGTGCCATCAGTTCCGGACTAGCGGGAGAGGCCGAGCAGTACTTC,CAISSGLAGEAEQYF
TRBD1,TRBJ2-7,TRBV19,few,TGTGCCAGTAGTGTAAGGACAGGAGCCTCCTGGAAGCAGTACTTC,CASSVRTGASWKQYF
.,TRBJ2-2,TRBV5-1,.,TGCGCCAGCAGCCTGACCCTACCCGGGGAGCTGTTTTTT,CASSLTLPGELFF